Below, one T cell receptor beta chain is given with its context. These data come from a study of blood T cell repertoires in COVID-19. Study background: Whether acute or convalescent, the COVID-19 samples came from the United States, Italy and Spain.

Methods used by the authors: Nucleated cell counts were estimated from reference gene primer amplification. Sequencing was performed with immunoSEQ multiplex PCR; in TCRdb, only in-frame clones are kept and a portion is missing. V and J calls and clone size are given by that table; D and trimming were obtained from the DNA. The repertoire holds 300,000 to 350,000 clones, with over 85% as singletons. Input material: PBMCs or T cells enriched from blood (not recorded which). The clonotype originates from a woman in her twenties or thirties who had recovered from COVID-19.

The CDR3 loop reads CASSQDSWGQGSYGYTF. Written as DNA, the CDR3 is TGTGCCAGCAGCCAAGATTCGTGGGGACAGGGGTCCTATGGCTACACCTTC. The chain links TRBV14 to TRBJ1-2; 10 bases are a match to TRBD1. There are 17 residues in the CDR3. Unmatched junction bases numbered 8, after V lost 0 bases and J lost 4 bases. Germline loops: CDR1 SGHDN, CDR2 FVKESK. Filled out from reference TRBV14 and TRBJ1-2, the complete variable domain reads EAGVTQFPSHSVIEKGQTVTLRCDPISGHDNLYWYRRVMGKEIKFLLHFVKESKQDESGMPNNRFLAERTGGTYSTLKVQPAELEDSGVYFCASSQDSWGQGSYGYTFGSGTRLTVV.